The rows below give T cell receptor beta chains drawn from one sample of a study of blood T cell repertoires in COVID-19. Clones were sequenced by immunoSEQ multiplex PCR, and TCRdb holds only the in-frame ones, with some missing. The data show some 400,000 clones, with approximately 89% seen just once and 10% held by the top ten. The sequenced sample was peripheral blood. The receptor source for this set is a woman in her twenties or thirties with COVID-19, enrolled during active disease. Both conserved end residues are part of each CDR3. The D gene is left open where the match is weak.

j_gene,d_gene,v_gene,CDR3aa
TRBJ1-1,NA,TRBV5-1,CASSLEGVLMNTEAFF
TRBJ1-5,TRBD1,TRBV28,CASSSGTGVLEPQHF
TRBJ2-2,NA,TRBV7-9,CASSPRIPGELFF
TRBJ2-3,TRBD2,TRBV6-2/TRBV6-3,CASSPLPTGTSGTDTQYF
TRBJ2-1,TRBD2,TRBV6-4,CASFSAGVPYNEQFF
TRBJ2-5,NA,TRBV19,CASSIAGNQETQYF
TRBJ2-1,TRBD2,TRBV12-3/TRBV12-4,CASRGRALNEQFF
TRBJ2-3,NA,TRBV19,CASSTLGGADTQYF
TRBJ2-1,TRBD2,TRBV27,CASSLGTNEQFF
TRBJ2-7,NA,TRBV19,CASSISGSGSYEQYF
TRBJ1-1,NA,TRBV27,CASSFSAGGITEAFF
TRBJ2-2,NA,TRBV4-1,CASSPDRFAGELFF
TRBJ2-1,TRBD1,TRBV5-1,CASAGQATSFYNEQFF
TRBJ1-1,NA,TRBV5-4,CASIGGGPQDEAFF
TRBJ2-7,TRBD2,TRBV28,CASSSSDAGSLAGPYEQYF
TRBJ1-5,TRBD1,TRBV5-1,CASSLGTGFNQPQHF
TRBJ2-7,NA,TRBV11-2,CASSLLEGLGEQYF
TRBJ2-1,TRBD1,TRBV7-9,CASSRSDRALNNEQFF
TRBJ2-3,TRBD2,TRBV30,CAWGLIAGGADTQYF
TRBJ2-1,TRBD2,TRBV3-1/TRBV3-2,CASSQDRLGLASSSYNEQFF
TRBJ2-6,NA,TRBV7-2,CASSAGRANVLTF
TRBJ1-1,NA,TRBV14,CASSHRNSEAFF
TRBJ2-3,TRBD2,TRBV14,CASSQEGLAGGPDTQYF
TRBJ1-5,NA,TRBV7-2,CASSLGGGFQPQHF
TRBJ1-6,TRBD1,TRBV10-3,CAISEQDRVQPPLHF
TRBJ2-7,NA,TRBV7-2,CASSFGESREQYF
TRBJ2-7,NA,TRBV5-6,CASSSTGFEQYF
TRBJ2-3,NA,TRBV14,CASSQGRDFTDTQYF
TRBJ2-1,TRBD1,TRBV6-6,CASSPDRDTYNEQFF
TRBJ2-1,NA,TRBV10-3,CAIRQSEGNEQFF
TRBJ1-2,NA,TRBV5-1,CASSLNIQANYGYTF
TRBJ1-3,NA,TRBV10-3,CAISESRLRTAGNTIYF
TRBJ2-2,TRBD1,TRBV2,CASSHGQGIPGELFF
TRBJ1-2,NA,TRBV28,CATRWSNYGYTF
TRBJ2-7,TRBD2,TRBV6-5,CASSPTGGSGNEQYF
TRBJ2-3,NA,TRBV19,CASSPGRFLTDTQYF
TRBJ2-2,NA,TRBV30,CAPIGELFF
TRBJ1-1,NA,TRBV18,CASSPPGATEAFF
TRBJ1-1,NA,TRBV7-3,CASSLSAERNTEAFF
TRBJ2-7,NA,TRBV19,CASSIQGAWYEQYF
TRBJ2-7,TRBD2,TRBV19,CASSMVMGGPSYEQYF
TRBJ1-2,NA,TRBV5-1,CASRPGESPANYGYTF
TRBJ1-2,TRBD1,TRBV6-5,CASGNRGLSSYTF
TRBJ1-1,NA,TRBV5-1,CASSFGTPNTEAFF
TRBJ2-7,TRBD2,TRBV28,CASSSGTSGYEQYF
TRBJ2-5,NA,TRBV28,CASSLDRRDQETQYF